This is a list of T cell receptor beta chains from one sample in a study of blood T cell repertoires in COVID-19. Profiled with immunoSEQ multiplex PCR; TCRdb holds only in-frame clones, not every one. The sample includes around 80,000 clones, 83% of them seen just once. Input material: peripheral blood. Every receptor here comes from a woman aged 80 or over with acute or convalescent COVID-19. CDR3s leave out the opening cysteine and the closing phenylalanine or tryptophan.

j_call: TRBJ2-7
v_call: TRBV6-2/TRBV6-3
cdr3_aa: ASSTDNSRVFEQY

j_call: TRBJ2-2
v_call: TRBV29-1
cdr3_aa: SALANTGELF

j_call: TRBJ2-5
v_call: TRBV12-5
cdr3_aa: ASGWGTMQETQY

j_call: TRBJ2-5
v_call: TRBV11-2
cdr3_aa: ASSYVQGQETQY

j_call: TRBJ2-1
v_call: TRBV3-1/TRBV3-2
cdr3_aa: ASSLTSEISYNEQF

j_call: TRBJ1-4
v_call: TRBV29-1
cdr3_aa: SVVSGDEKLF

j_call: TRBJ2-7
v_call: TRBV2
cdr3_aa: ASRGRTGTSGRALSEQY

j_call: TRBJ2-3
v_call: TRBV3-1/TRBV3-2
cdr3_aa: ASSRGDTQY

j_call: TRBJ1-3
v_call: TRBV30
cdr3_aa: AWATTNSGNTIY

j_call: TRBJ2-1
v_call: TRBV28
cdr3_aa: ASSSRKAGGYNEQF

j_call: TRBJ1-1
v_call: TRBV5-6
cdr3_aa: ASSTLEWEGGGTEAF

j_call: TRBJ2-3
v_call: TRBV5-4
cdr3_aa: ASREAGGPVNTQY

j_call: TRBJ2-2
v_call: TRBV11-3
cdr3_aa: ASSMGLAGNTGELF

j_call: TRBJ2-5
v_call: TRBV7-7
cdr3_aa: ASSLGAAGLAGGLETQY

j_call: TRBJ2-1
v_call: TRBV3-1/TRBV3-2
cdr3_aa: ASSLRTGAQF

j_call: TRBJ1-1
v_call: TRBV9
cdr3_aa: ASSVAGGGTEAF

j_call: TRBJ2-1
v_call: TRBV2
cdr3_aa: ASSVARSYNEQF

j_call: TRBJ2-7
v_call: TRBV11-3
cdr3_aa: ASSSEYEQY

j_call: TRBJ2-7
v_call: TRBV7-9
cdr3_aa: ASSSPREGTYEQY

j_call: TRBJ2-1
v_call: TRBV18
cdr3_aa: ASSPLRDTYNEQF

j_call: TRBJ1-4
v_call: TRBV5-1
cdr3_aa: ASSLGIGQGSEKLF

j_call: TRBJ1-2
v_call: TRBV5-1
cdr3_aa: ASRDPGQGVSYGYT

j_call: TRBJ1-4
v_call: TRBV19
cdr3_aa: ASSISTGGEKLF

j_call: TRBJ2-1
v_call: TRBV7-2
cdr3_aa: ASSLVPQGAGGSGEQF

j_call: TRBJ2-5
v_call: TRBV11-3
cdr3_aa: ASSSGFQETQY

j_call: TRBJ2-7
v_call: TRBV2
cdr3_aa: ASSELAGASSYEQY

j_call: TRBJ2-1
v_call: TRBV5-5
cdr3_aa: ATALADSYNEQF

j_call: TRBJ1-1
v_call: TRBV21-1
cdr3_aa: AIGTGLMNTEAF

j_call: TRBJ1-2
v_call: TRBV29-1
cdr3_aa: SVLDRRYGYT

j_call: TRBJ1-1
v_call: TRBV20-1
cdr3_aa: SPGTEAF

j_call: TRBJ2-1
v_call: TRBV12-3/TRBV12-4
cdr3_aa: ASRSTGGNEQF

j_call: TRBJ1-6
v_call: TRBV2
cdr3_aa: ASNRQGANNSPLH

j_call: TRBJ1-6
v_call: TRBV28
cdr3_aa: ASRVLGSPLH

j_call: TRBJ1-3
v_call: TRBV21-1
cdr3_aa: ARPRGRAGNTIY

j_call: TRBJ2-1
v_call: TRBV25-1
cdr3_aa: ASSAPDRGHINEQF

j_call: TRBJ1-1
v_call: TRBV6-5
cdr3_aa: ASSATGVNTEAF

j_call: TRBJ2-7
v_call: TRBV3-1/TRBV3-2
cdr3_aa: ASSQEWREIYEQY

j_call: TRBJ2-5
v_call: TRBV19
cdr3_aa: ASSNGQGGETQY

j_call: TRBJ1-1
v_call: TRBV11-2
cdr3_aa: ASSPSGGTGGAF

j_call: TRBJ2-3
v_call: TRBV2
cdr3_aa: ASTTSGRTDTQY

j_call: TRBJ1-2
v_call: TRBV7-2
cdr3_aa: ASSLANLRSHNYGYT

j_call: TRBJ2-2
v_call: TRBV6-6
cdr3_aa: ASSYRDMTSGELF

j_call: TRBJ1-1
v_call: TRBV18
cdr3_aa: ASSPQTNTEAF

j_call: TRBJ1-5
v_call: TRBV29-1
cdr3_aa: SVGGADQPQH

j_call: TRBJ1-2
v_call: TRBV10-1
cdr3_aa: ASSSGQAANYGYT

j_call: TRBJ2-7
v_call: TRBV6-5
cdr3_aa: ASSSAGTYEQY

j_call: TRBJ2-5
v_call: TRBV4-3
cdr3_aa: ASSQDRGLSETQY

j_call: TRBJ1-2
v_call: TRBV6-1
cdr3_aa: ASSEAVTGDYGYT

j_call: TRBJ2-7
v_call: TRBV6-2/TRBV6-3
cdr3_aa: ASSLLAGSYEQY

j_call: TRBJ2-5
v_call: TRBV19
cdr3_aa: ASSMVDWETQY

j_call: TRBJ1-6
v_call: TRBV10-3
cdr3_aa: AIRGQGEDNSPLH

j_call: TRBJ2-3
v_call: TRBV6-4
cdr3_aa: ASSARRQRAFHDTQY

j_call: TRBJ1-3
v_call: TRBV18
cdr3_aa: ASSPGGGYGNTIY

j_call: TRBJ2-5
v_call: TRBV18
cdr3_aa: ASSPPGLAETQY